These T cell receptor beta chains were read from a single sample in a study of blood T cell repertoires in COVID-19. Data came from immunoSEQ multiplex PCR; TCRdb stores just in-frame clones and leaves some out. Of about 150,000 clones listed, 82% are singletons. Input material: peripheral blood. These receptors all come from a woman of 80 years or more with active or convalescent COVID-19. Each CDR3 is given with its conserved first and last residue. The D gene is left open where the match is weak. The size of a clone is reported for some rows only, either as once, few or many, or as a class for expanded clones.

-	TRBV28	-	TRBJ1-2	TGTGCCAGCAGGACAGCTCAGTCCTATGGCTACACCTTC	CASRTAQSYGYTF
-	TRBV28	-	TRBJ2-7	TGTGCCAGCAGAGGACGAGGGCCGACCTACGAGCAGTACTTC	CASRGRGPTYEQYF
-	TRBV19	TRBD1	TRBJ1-5	TGTGCCAGTAGTCCCCGGGGACAGAGCAATCAGCCCCAGCATTTT	CASSPRGQSNQPQHF
few	TRBV6-6	-	TRBJ1-5	TGTGCCAGCAGTTCAACGACTCTACACCAGCATTTT	CASSSTTLHQHF
-	TRBV6-1	-	TRBJ1-5	TGTGCCAGCAGTGAAAACAGGGTCGGGAATCAGCCCCAGCATTTT	CASSENRVGNQPQHF
-	TRBV4-1	TRBD1	TRBJ2-3	TGCGCCAGCAGCCCTGGACAGGGTAGCGCAGATACGCAGTATTTT	CASSPGQGSADTQYF
-	TRBV19	TRBD1	TRBJ2-1	TGTGCCAGTTCAACCGGGACAGCTTTCTACAATGAGCAGTTCTTC	CASSTGTAFYNEQFF
-	TRBV5-1	TRBD1	TRBJ2-5	TGCGCCAGCAGCCCCTCCGGGACAGGGGAGACCCAGTACTTC	CASSPSGTGETQYF
-	TRBV24-1	-	TRBJ1-5	TGTGCCACCAGTGACTCCAATCAGCCCCAGCATTTT	CATSDSNQPQHF
-	TRBV7-3	-	TRBJ2-2	TGTGCCAGCAGCTTAAATCGGGGCGGGGAGCTGTTTTTT	CASSLNRGGELFF
-	TRBV9	TRBD2	TRBJ2-2	TGTGCCAGCAGCGTAGTCTGGGAGGGAGGCAGGACCCCCACCGGGGAGCTGTTTTTT	CASSVVWEGGRTPTGELFF
-	TRBV9	-	TRBJ2-3	TGTGCCAGCAGCTCCCGGACAAACACAGATACGCAGTATTTT	CASSSRTNTDTQYF
-	TRBV5-1	-	TRBJ2-2	TGCGCCAGCAGCTTGGCCGTAGCGGCGAACACCGGGGAGCTGTTTTTT	CASSLAVAANTGELFF
-	TRBV5-1	-	TRBJ1-3	TGCGCCAGCAGCCCCCCCAGCGCATTCCTATATTTT	CASSPPSAFLYF
-	TRBV5-1	-	TRBJ2-5	TGCGCCAGCAGCTTGGTCGGGGAAGAGACCCAGTACTTC	CASSLVGEETQYF
-	TRBV5-1	-	TRBJ2-1	TGCGCCAGCAGCCTAGACAGGGCGACATACGGGGGGCAGTTCTTC	CASSLDRATYGGQFF
-	TRBV27	-	TRBJ1-6	TGTGCCAGCAGTTTAGAACAGTATAATTCACCCCTCCACTTT	CASSLEQYNSPLHF
-	TRBV5-4	-	TRBJ1-3	TGTGCCAGCAGCCCGGACAGATTCTCTGGAAACACCATATATTTT	CASSPDRFSGNTIYF
-	TRBV29-1	TRBD1	TRBJ1-1	TGCAGCGGTGGACAGGGAAGGGCTGAAGCTTTCTTT	CSGGQGRAEAFF
-	TRBV5-1	-	TRBJ1-1	TGCGCCAGCAGCTTGGGACGGAGAGACACTGAAGCTTTCTTT	CASSLGRRDTEAFF
-	TRBV3-1/TRBV3-2	TRBD2	TRBJ2-7	TGTGCCAGCAGCCAAGTCGGGGGGTCTTCCTACGAGCAGTACTTC	CASSQVGGSSYEQYF
-	TRBV11-2	TRBD1	TRBJ2-1	TGTGCCAGCAGCAAAATTCCGGGACAGGGGAGGTTTTATGAGCAGTTCTTC	CASSKIPGQGRFYEQFF
once	TRBV4-1	-	TRBJ1-2	TGCGCCAGCAGCTCCCGAACCTTCGGGACATCTAACTATGGCTACACCTTC	CASSSRTFGTSNYGYTF
-	TRBV7-9	-	TRBJ2-3	TGTGCCAGCAGCTCGACAGGTCTACGCACAGATACGCAGTATTTT	CASSSTGLRTDTQYF
-	TRBV28	TRBD1	TRBJ1-4	TGTGCCAGCAGCCAGACAGGGGGCCGTGAAAAACTGTTTTTT	CASSQTGGREKLFF
-	TRBV30	TRBD2	TRBJ2-7	TGTGCCTTGTCAAGCGGGATTTCCTACGAGCAGTACTTC	CALSSGISYEQYF
-	TRBV28	TRBD1	TRBJ2-7	TGTGCCAGCAGAAGCCCGGGACAGGGGGCAAAGCAGTACTTC	CASRSPGQGAKQYF
-	TRBV6-5	-	TRBJ2-7	TGTGCCAGCAGCCAGCGGAGAGTGGTCTACGAGCAGTACTTC	CASSQRRVVYEQYF
-	TRBV3-1/TRBV3-2	TRBD1	TRBJ1-2	TGTGCCAGCAGCCCGGCGGGACAGGGGGTATATGGCTACACCTTC	CASSPAGQGVYGYTF
once	TRBV30	-	TRBJ2-1	TGTGCCTGGACCCCACTGGGGACTTCCCATTACAATGAGCAGTTCTTC	CAWTPLGTSHYNEQFF
-	TRBV18	TRBD2	TRBJ2-2	TGTGCCAGCTCACCAGGCCTAGCGGGCCCGAACACCGGGGAGCTGTTTTTT	CASSPGLAGPNTGELFF
-	TRBV5-4	TRBD1	TRBJ2-2	TGTGCCAGCAGCCCCGGGGTGGGACAGGGTAACACCGGGGAGCTGTTTTTT	CASSPGVGQGNTGELFF
-	TRBV6-1	-	TRBJ1-2	TGTGCCAGCAGTGATCTCCGGGGTAGTGGCTACACCTTC	CASSDLRGSGYTF
-	TRBV9	TRBD2	TRBJ2-7	TGTGCCAGCAGCGTAGGAGCGGGAGGTTGGGAGCAGTACTTC	CASSVGAGGWEQYF
-	TRBV2	TRBD1	TRBJ1-1	TGTGCCACAAGGGGACAGATGAACACTGAAGCTTTCTTT	CATRGQMNTEAFF
-	TRBV7-9	-	TRBJ1-5	TGTGCCAGCAGCACCACTACGTGGCAGCCCCAGCATTTT	CASSTTTWQPQHF